Following are 16 T cell receptor beta chains from one sample sequenced in a study of T cells in Graves' hyperthyroidism and ophthalmopathy (dated by TCRdb to about 2019). Libraries were prepared through multiplex PCR. The instrument given in TCRdb is Illumina HiSeq 2000. The TCR beta CDR3 regions were amplified from the RNA transcripts. The TCR CDR3 was subjected to a first round of RT-PCR using the HTBI primer set and the Qiagen OneStep RT-PCR kit. The raw public reads went through TCRdb reprocessing: fastp at Q25, MiXCR clone calling, in-frame beta chains kept. Rows are combined by CDR3 protein, so each entry shows the most common genes and DNA. For this sample there are around 700,000 distinct CDR3 sequences; roughly a sixth appear just once. The ten largest clones represent over 15% of the sample. Sequenced input: blood. These receptors came from a woman in her 50s with Graves' hyperthyroidism that later progressed to Graves' ophthalmopathy.

This clonotype was observed a handful of times. The V gene is TRBV5-1, the J gene TRBJ2-5; 10 nucleotides agree with TRBD2. Trimming removed 6 bases from V and 5 bases from J; junction bases left unmatched: 16. The V gene's germline CDR1 is SGHRS and CDR2 YFSETQ. This CDR3 region has 17 residues. DNA for the CDR3: TGCGCCAGCATCCTGGGGGCTAGCGGGGGCCTCTTGGAGACCCAGTACTTC. Amino acid sequence: CASILGASGGLLETQYF. Filled out from reference TRBV5-1 and TRBJ2-5, the complete variable domain reads KAGVTQTPRYLIKTRGQQVTLSCSPISGHRSVSWYQQTPGQGLQFLFEYFSETQRNKGNFPGRFSGRQFSNSRSEMNVSTLELGDSALYLCASILGASGGLLETQYFGPGTRLLVL.

The genes are TRBV29-1 and TRBJ2-3, with D unclear. Trimming left V 8 bases short and J 0 bases short, with 6 bases between. The CDR3 runs 11 residues. Per germline, CDR1 SQVTM and CDR2 ANQGSEA. As DNA, the CDR3 is TGCAGCTTACTTAGCACAGATACGCAGTATTTT. Translating it yields CSLLSTDTQYF.

Many counts were recorded for this clonotype. V is TRBV7-6 and J is TRBJ2-7; D is unresolved. The germline V gene encodes CDR1 SGHVS and CDR2 FNYEAQ. The ends were cut back, 1 base at V and 0 bases at J, with 10 bases in the middle. The CDR3 contains 15 residues. The CDR3 sequence: CASSLDLGSSYEQYF. CDR3 bases: TGTGCCAGCAGCTTAGACTTGGGCAGCTCCTACGAGCAGTACTTC.

The chain recombines TRBV30 with TRBJ2-7; D ambiguous. Trimming pared 2 bases from V and 3 bases from J, leaving 8 bases between. Per germline, CDR1 GTSNPN and CDR2 SVGIG (reference sequence). This CDR3 has 12 amino acids. CDR3 DNA sequence: TGTGCCTGGAGTTACAGATTCTACGAGCAGTACTTC. Its translation: CAWSYRFYEQYF.

This clonotype was seen at least ten times. This sequence joins TRBV3-1 and TRBJ2-7; perhaps TRBD1 as D (5 bases). Trimming cost V 0 bases and J 3 bases, with 12 bases left between them. CDR3 length: 15 residues. Germline V lookup: CDR1 LGHDT, CDR2 YNNKEL (reference sequence). CDR3 sequence (DNA): TGTGCCAGCAGCCAAGACTCACAGGCATACTACGAGCAGTACTTC. It translates to CASSQDSQAYYEQYF.

V usage is TRBV10-2 and J usage is TRBJ1-5; unclear D gene. V was cut by 0 bases and J by 6 bases, with 6 bases left in between. Germline-derived CDR1 and CDR2 are WSHSY and SAAADI. The CDR3 runs 13 residues. In DNA, the CDR3 is TGCGCCAGCAGTGAGTCTTTGGGTCAGCCCCAGCATTTT. It specifies CASSESLGQPQHF.

The V and J genes are TRBV9 and TRBJ2-3; D might be TRBD1 or TRBD2, each matching 5 bases. Germline CDR1 SGDLS, CDR2 YYNGEE. V lost 4 bases and J lost 3, with 21 bases in between. This CDR3 spans 17 amino acids. The DNA for the CDR3 is TGTGCCAGCAGCCCACGAGCCGGGACCTTAGGGACAGATACGCAGTATTTT. This sequence encodes CASSPRAGTLGTDTQYF.

CDR3 protein: CASSLRGAGYPGELFF. The DNA for the CDR3 is TGTGCCAGCAGTTTACGCGGGGCAGGATATCCCGGGGAGCTGTTTTTT. The chain links TRBV12-3 or TRBV12-4 to TRBJ2-2; TRBD2 is a possible D gene (6 bases). The CDR3 covers 16 residues. V was shortened by 2 bases and J by 6 bases, with 16 bases between the two germline ends.

The table lists this clonotype with many counts. The rearrangement links TRBV5-1 to TRBJ2-3; D ambiguous. The V and J ends lost 6 bases and 2 bases respectively, with 13 bases between them. Looked up from germline, CDR1 is SGHRS and CDR2 is YFSETQ. CDR3 length: 14 residues. As DNA, the CDR3 is TGCGCCAGCACCATGGGCAGTTCCACAGATACGCAGTATTTT. It codes for CASTMGSSTDTQYF.

This clonotype appeared a few times. The V call is TRBV7-9, the J call TRBJ2-5, with D uncertain. CDR3 size: 12 residues. The V and J ends lost 5 bases and 5 bases respectively, with 9 bases between them. CDR1 and CDR2 from the germline V gene are SEHNR and FQNEAQ (reference sequence). The CDR3 bases are TGTGCCAGCAGCCTCCCCTTCGAGACCCAGTACTTC. Its protein product is CASSLPFETQYF. Using reference TRBV7-9 and TRBJ2-5 for the parts outside the CDR3, the full variable domain is DTGVSQNPRHKITKRGQNVTFRCDPISEHNRLYWYRQTLGQGPEFLTYFQNEAQLEKSRLLSDRFSAERPKGSFSTLEIQRTEQGDSAMYLCASSLPFETQYFGPGTRLLVL.

This clonotype was counted between two and nine times. The chain couples TRBV19 to TRBJ2-2; 10 positions agree with TRBD1. With V trimmed by 5 bases and J by 0 bases, 9 bases remained unmatched. This CDR3 contains 18 residues. Germline CDR1 and CDR2: LNHDA and SQIVND (reference sequence). The chain's CDR3 is CASSGGTGDHPNTGELFF. The CDR3, as DNA: TGTGCCAGTAGTGGCGGGACAGGGGACCACCCGAACACCGGGGAGCTGTTTTTT.

The V gene is TRBV5-6, the J gene TRBJ2-1, with TRBD2 identical over 12 bases. The length of the CDR3 is 18 residues. Germline CDR1 reads SGHDT; CDR2 reads YYEEEE. J lost 0 bases, V lost 3 bases, and 7 bases had no gene match. The CDR3 protein is CASSSVRLAGDSYNEQFF. Written as DNA, the CDR3 is TGTGCCAGCAGCTCCGTAAGACTAGCGGGGGACTCCTACAATGAGCAGTTCTTC.

The sample holds many counts of this clonotype. V usage is TRBV7-6 and J usage is TRBJ1-5, with 10 bases that match TRBD1. The junction had 12 bases not matched to a gene; V was cut back by 6 bases and J by 7 bases. CDR3 length equals 16 residues. The germline gives CDR1 SGHVS, CDR2 FNYEAQ. This CDR3 is CASRADRGDIYQPQHF. CDR3 coding DNA: TGTGCCAGCAGGGCGGACAGGGGGGATATCTACCAGCCCCAGCATTTT.

This clonotype occurred many times. V is TRBV7-8 and J is TRBJ1-1; 8 bases are shared with TRBD1. The CDR3 totals 14 residues. Germline CDR1 is SGHVS and CDR2 is FQNEAQ. V lost 3 bases and J lost 2; bases outside the gene matches: 2. CDR3 protein: CASSLTGENTEAFF. Here the CDR3 DNA reads TGTGCCAGCAGCTTGACAGGGGAAAACACTGAAGCTTTCTTT. The full variable domain, in which reference TRBV7-8 and TRBJ1-1 provide the parts outside the CDR3, is GAGVSQSPRYKVAKRGQDVALRCDPISGHVSLFWYQQALGQGPEFLTYFQNEAQLDKSGLPSDRFFAERPEGSVSTLKIQRTQQEDSAVYLCASSLTGENTEAFFGQGTRLTVV.

In this sample, this clonotype turned up a few times. The chain joins TRBV9 to TRBJ1-2, with D perhaps matching TRBD1 (6 bases). Between the trimmed V and J ends, which lost 2 bases and 4 bases, there was a span of 9 bases. This CDR3 has 13 residues. Germline loops: CDR1 SGDLS, CDR2 YYNGEE. CDR3 nucleotides: TGTGCCAGCAGCGTGACGACAGGCTATGGCTACACCTTC. Encoded protein: CASSVTTGYGYTF.

The DNA of the CDR3 is TGTGCCAGCAGCTTGGATGGTTCCGATGAAGCTTTCTTT. Encoded protein: CASSLDGSDEAFF. The chain combines TRBV5-4 with TRBJ1-1; D uncertain. The CDR3 contains 13 residues. Germline assignment: CDR1 SGHNT and CDR2 YYREEE (reference sequence). With 0 bases removed from V and 7 bases from J, the gap between germline ends came to 10 bases.